What follows are 27 T cell receptor beta chains derived from one specimen sequenced in a study of PD-1 blockade in classical Hodgkin lymphoma. The patients all showed relapse after autologous stem cell transplantation, while their brentuximab vedotin exposure varied. Data came from immunoSEQ multiplex PCR; TCRdb stores just in-frame clones and leaves some out. The sample holds under 100,000 clones, roughly 88% seen once. The sample here was peripheral blood mononuclear cells (PBMCs), taken at baseline. These TCRs come from a human donor with classical Hodgkin lymphoma.

The chain combines TRBV7-2 with TRBJ2-3; D is unclear. Germline CDR1 SGHTA, CDR2 FQGNSA. This CDR3 has 14 residues. Trimming pared 3 bases from V and 6 bases from J, leaving 13 bases between. Written as DNA, the CDR3 is TGTGCCAGCAGCTTTTATATAGCTCCCGATACGCAGTATTTT. Translated, it gives CASSFYIAPDTQYF.

This clone was detected many times. The J gene is TRBJ2-5, the V gene TRBV7-2, with 11 nucleotides matching TRBD1. The CDR3 runs 16 residues. V was clipped by 1 base and J by 5 bases; unmatched bases: 6. CDR1 and CDR2 (germline): SGHTA, FQGNSA. The CDR3 nucleotides read TGTGCCAGCAGCTTAGGTCTGGGGACAGGGGGTGAGACCCAGTACTTC. Protein product: CASSLGLGTGGETQYF.

This clone was counted a few times. The chain joins TRBV13 to TRBJ2-7, with 7 bases aligning to TRBD2. Trimming at V came to 0 bases and at J to 9 bases, leaving 8 bases not matched to a gene. CDR1 and CDR2 from the germline V gene are PRHDT and FYEKMQ (reference sequence). CDR3 length equals 14 residues. The CDR3 coding sequence is TGTGCCAGCAGCTTAGGTGGGAGGGCCTCTTCGCAGTACTTC. Translated, it gives CASSLGGRASSQYF. The whole variable domain, filled in from reference TRBV13 and TRBJ2-7, reads AAGVIQSPRHLIKEKRETATLKCYPIPRHDTVYWYQQGPGQDPQFLISFYEKMQSDKGSIPDRFSAQQFSDYHSELNMSSLELGDSALYFCASSLGGRASSQYFGPGTRLTVT.

This clone was counted a single time. The sample contains more than one DNA sequence encoding this CDR3. The V gene is TRBV18, the J gene TRBJ2-5, with no clear D. This CDR3 comprises 14 residues. Per germline, CDR1 KGHSH and CDR2 LQKENI. Trimming left V 3 bases short and J 1 base short, with 9 bases between. CDR3 sequence (DNA): TGTGCCAGCTCACCGCTGACGGTCCAAGAGACCCAGTACTTC. Translated, it gives CASSPLTVQETQYF. Full variable domain (remainder filled in from reference TRBV18 and TRBJ2-5): NAGVMQNPRHLVRRRGQEARLRCSPMKGHSHVYWYRQLPEEGLKFMVYLQKENIIDESGMPKERFSAEFPKEGPSILRIQQVVRGDSAAYFCASSPLTVQETQYFGPGTRLLVL.

This chain joins TRBV28 and TRBJ2-3, with TRBD1 identical over 9 bases. The length of the CDR3 is 14 residues. The J segment lost 6 bases and the V segment lost 8 bases, leaving 9 bases of the junction unmatched. Germline values: CDR1 MDHEN, CDR2 SYDVKM. Here the CDR3 DNA reads TGTGCCAGCGCCTCCACAGGGGGCCGGGATACGCAGTATTTT. Its translation: CASASTGGRDTQYF. Supplemented by reference TRBV28 and TRBJ2-3, the full variable domain reads DVKVTQSSRYLVKRTGEKVFLECVQDMDHENMFWYRQDPGLGLRLIYFSYDVKMKEKGDIPEGYSVSREKKERFSLILESASTNQTSMYLCASASTGGRDTQYFGPGTRLTVL.

The rearrangement joins TRBV6-1 to TRBJ1-5; no clear D gene. This CDR3 region has 13 residues. Trimming took off 2 bases at V and 7 bases at J, with 9 bases between the two ends. Germline V gene lookup returns CDR1 MNHNS and CDR2 SASEGT. CDR3: CASSEMWAQPQHF. The CDR3 region has the DNA TGTGCCAGCAGTGAAATGTGGGCCCAGCCCCAGCATTTT.

This clone was seen a few times. The chain carries TRBV19 and TRBJ2-1; 14 bases agree with TRBD2. From germline, CDR1 is LNHDA and CDR2 SQIVND (reference sequence). V gave up 7 bases and J gave up 9 bases; unmatched junction bases: 11. The CDR3 runs to 16 residues. The CDR3 sequence is CASTPLGTSGSVEQFF. DNA for the CDR3: TGTGCCAGTACCCCCCTCGGGACTAGCGGGAGCGTTGAGCAGTTCTTC.

The count of this clone is one. This chain joins TRBV19 and TRBJ2-5; 7 bases map to TRBD2. In germline, CDR1 is LNHDA, CDR2 SQIVND (reference sequence). CDR3 size: 13 residues. V lost 8 bases to trimming and J lost 1 base; unmatched junction nucleotides: 4. DNA of the CDR3: TGTGCCAGTGGAAGGACTAGCCAAGAGACCCAGTACTTC. It translates to CASGRTSQETQYF. Drawing the rest from reference TRBV19 and TRBJ2-5, the complete variable domain is DGGITQSPKYLFRKEGQNVTLSCEQNLNHDAMYWYRQDPGQGLRLIYYSQIVNDFQKGDIAEGYSVSREKKESFPLTVTSAQKNPTAFYLCASGRTSQETQYFGPGTRLLVL.

The chain combines TRBV7-3 with TRBJ1-2; possibly TRBD1 for D (5 bases). Trimming removed 6 bases from V and 5 bases from J, with 13 bases in between. The germline CDR1 and CDR2 sequences are SGHTA and FQGTGA. The CDR3 length is 13 residues. The CDR3 nucleotides read TGTGCCAGCAGACAGGCGGTGTGGTATGGCTACACCTTC. This translates into CASRQAVWYGYTF.

This clone showed up just a few times. The chain has TRBV4-1 and TRBJ2-1, with TRBD2 matching over 11 bases. V was pared by 5 bases and J by 4 bases, with 7 bases of the junction left unmatched. The germline CDR1 and CDR2 sequences are MGHRA and YSYEKL. The CDR3 totals 16 residues. CDR3 DNA: TGCGCCAGCAGCGATGGAATAGCGGGAGGGTACAATGAGCAGTTCTTC. Amino acids: CASSDGIAGGYNEQFF.

In regard to this clone: This CDR3 is also generated by other DNA sequences in the sample. The V call is TRBV9, the J call TRBJ1-3; 8 nucleotides align to TRBD1. CDR1 and CDR2 (germline): SGDLS, YYNGEE. The CDR3 contains 14 residues. V dropped 2 bases and J dropped 4; count of bases not matched to a gene: 2. DNA of the CDR3: TGTGCCAGCAGCGTTGGGACAGGAGGAAACACCATATATTTT. This sequence encodes CASSVGTGGNTIYF.

In its sample, this clone was seen a few times. The rearrangement links TRBV5-1 to TRBJ1-1; 8 bases line up with TRBD1. CDR1 SGHRS and CDR2 YFSETQ come from the germline V gene. V gave up 2 bases and J gave up 4 bases; unmatched junction bases: 4. The CDR3 covers 14 residues. The DNA of the CDR3 is TGCGCCAGCAGCTTTACCACAGGGGGCACTGAAGCTTTCTTT. Protein: CASSFTTGGTEAFF. Using reference TRBV5-1 and TRBJ1-1 for the parts outside the CDR3, the full variable domain is KAGVTQTPRYLIKTRGQQVTLSCSPISGHRSVSWYQQTPGQGLQFLFEYFSETQRNKGNFPGRFSGRQFSNSRSEMNVSTLELGDSALYLCASSFTTGGTEAFFGQGTRLTVV.

The chain recombines TRBV21-1 with TRBJ1-1. TRBV21-1 is recorded as a pseudogene. The CDR3 consists of 16 residues. DNA for the CDR3: TGTGCCAGCAGCAAAACGAGCCAGGGAGGGAACACTGAAGCTTTCTTT. Translated, it gives CASSKTSQGGNTEAFF.

V is TRBV5-1 and J is TRBJ2-7, with 10 nucleotides matching TRBD2. Germline V gives CDR1 SGHRS, CDR2 YFSETQ. CDR3 length: 14 amino acids. Trimming cost V 0 bases and J 6 bases; bases outside gene matches: 3. CDR3 sequence (DNA): TGCGCCAGCAGCTTGGAAGCGGGAGGGCCCGAGCAGTACTTC. This gives the protein CASSLEAGGPEQYF.

V usage is TRBV2 and J usage is TRBJ2-7; 7 nucleotides align to TRBD2. From germline, CDR1 is SNHLY and CDR2 FYNNEI. The CDR3 runs to 12 residues. Trimming cost V 6 bases and J 2 bases; bases outside gene matches: 1. This chain's CDR3 is CASRGTTYEQYF. The DNA of the CDR3 is TGTGCCAGCAGGGGGACTACCTACGAGCAGTACTTC.

The chain recombines TRBV2 with TRBJ1-2, with D possibly matching TRBD1 (6 bases). Per the germline V gene, CDR1 is SNHLY and CDR2 is FYNNEI. Trimming took off 7 bases at V and 7 bases at J, with 16 bases between the two ends. The CDR3 is 13 amino acids. The CDR3 nucleotides are TGTGCCAGCATTGCTGGGGGGGCAGGTGGCTACACCTTC. This translates into CASIAGGAGGYTF.

V and J are TRBV6-1 and TRBJ2-4, with 8 bases identical to TRBD2. Germline values: CDR1 MNHNS, CDR2 SASEGT. V lost 0 bases, J lost 10 bases, and 11 bases stayed unmatched. The CDR3 loop spans 16 amino acids. The CDR3: CASSEAFSGRGMIQYF. The DNA for the CDR3 is TGTGCCAGCAGTGAAGCGTTCAGCGGGAGAGGAATGATTCAGTACTTC.

The chain recombines TRBV7-9 with TRBJ2-1; 7 bases are shared with TRBD2. Per the germline V gene, CDR1 is SEHNR and CDR2 is FQNEAQ (reference sequence). The CDR3 covers 15 residues. Trimming took 5 bases from V and 10 from J; bases not matched to a gene: 14. Written as DNA, the CDR3 is TGTGCCAGCAGCCCATTTACGGCGGGAGAATACGAGCAGTTCTTC. It encodes CASSPFTAGEYEQFF.

The chain uses TRBV6-1 and TRBJ2-4; 10 bases map to TRBD2. This CDR3 comprises 19 residues. Per germline, CDR1 MNHNS and CDR2 SASEGT. V shed 3 bases and J 0 bases; nucleotides not matched to a gene: 11. The CDR3, as DNA: TGTGCCAGCAGTGAGAGGGGCGGGACTAGCGCACTAGCCAAAAACATTCAGTACTTC. This codes for CASSERGGTSALAKNIQYF.

The rearrangement links TRBV6-1 to TRBJ2-5; TRBD2 agrees at 8 bases. V lost 3 bases, J lost 7 bases, and 4 bases stayed unmatched. Germline lookup yields CDR1 MNHNS and CDR2 SASEGT. This CDR3 spans 13 amino acids. Here the CDR3 reads CASSEGTRVTQYF. For the CDR3, the DNA is TGTGCCAGCAGTGAGGGGACTAGGGTGACCCAGTACTTC.

The CDR3 bases are TGCAGCGCCAGGGGAGTATTGAATGAGCAGTTCTTC. This codes for CSARGVLNEQFF. This chain uses TRBV29-1 with TRBJ2-1; D is possibly TRBD1 (6 bases). The CDR3 loop spans 12 amino acids. In germline, CDR1 is SQVTM, CDR2 ANQGSEA. Trimming took off 7 bases at V and 7 bases at J, with 14 bases between the two ends.

V and J are TRBV5-5 and TRBJ1-2; 10 bases align to TRBD1. CDR3 length: 15 amino acids. Germline values: CDR1 SGHKS, CDR2 YYEKEE (reference sequence). With V trimmed by 1 base and J by 5 bases, 5 bases remained unmatched. DNA for the CDR3: TGTGCCAGCAGCTTGAGGGACAGGGGAGAATATGGCTACACCTTC. Translated, it gives CASSLRDRGEYGYTF.

The chain carries TRBV10-3 and TRBJ2-5; D unresolved. V lost 4 bases to trimming and J lost 5 bases, with 11 bases between them. The CDR3 sequence is 13 residues long. Germline CDR1 and CDR2: ENHRY and SYGVKD. The CDR3: CAISVDSFETQYF. The CDR3 nucleotides are TGTGCCATCAGTGTAGACTCATTTGAGACCCAGTACTTC.

This sequence joins TRBV10-3 and TRBJ2-7; 14 nucleotides agree with TRBD2. Losses at the gene ends were 9 bases for V and 4 bases for J; bases not matched to a gene: 17. CDR1 is ENHRY, CDR2 SYGVKD, per germline. The CDR3 runs 18 residues. This CDR3 reads CAIMPGLAGAQAQYEQYF. The DNA of the CDR3 is TGTGCCATTATGCCGGGACTAGCGGGAGCCCAGGCTCAGTACGAGCAGTACTTC.

This clone is medium-sized by share. This chain connects TRBV30 to TRBJ2-1, with D perhaps matching TRBD2 (5 bases). This CDR3 has 15 residues. The germline CDR1 and CDR2 sequences are GTSNPN and SVGIG (reference sequence). V shed 2 bases and J shed 3 bases, with 14 bases lying between them. The CDR3 is CAWSFDGNIYNEQFF. CDR3 DNA sequence: TGTGCCTGGAGTTTCGACGGGAACATCTACAATGAGCAGTTCTTC. The full variable domain, in which reference TRBV30 and TRBJ2-1 provide the parts outside the CDR3, is SQTIHQWPATLVQPVGSPLSLECTVEGTSNPNLYWYRQAAGRGLQLLFYSVGIGQISSEVPQNLSASRPQDRQFILSSKKLLLSDSGFYLCAWSFDGNIYNEQFFGPGTRLTVL.

The gene calls are TRBV5-4 and TRBJ2-7; unclear D gene. Per the germline V gene, CDR1 is SGHNT and CDR2 is YYREEE (reference sequence). V lost 5 bases and J 7 bases, leaving 13 bases between the germline ends. The CDR3 extends over 12 amino acids. Written as DNA, the CDR3 is TGTGCCAGCAGAGGTGCTAGGTTGGAGCAGTACTTC. Translating it yields CASRGARLEQYF.

This clone appeared a few times. The V gene is TRBV4-2, the J gene TRBJ1-4, with no clear D. The CDR3 loop spans 15 amino acids. The V and J ends lost 0 bases and 1 base respectively, with 6 bases between them. The germline gives CDR1 LGHNA, CDR2 YNFKEQ. CDR3 nucleotides: TGTGCCAGCAGCCAAGATTGGCAAACTAATGAAAAACTGTTTTTT. Amino acid sequence: CASSQDWQTNEKLFF.